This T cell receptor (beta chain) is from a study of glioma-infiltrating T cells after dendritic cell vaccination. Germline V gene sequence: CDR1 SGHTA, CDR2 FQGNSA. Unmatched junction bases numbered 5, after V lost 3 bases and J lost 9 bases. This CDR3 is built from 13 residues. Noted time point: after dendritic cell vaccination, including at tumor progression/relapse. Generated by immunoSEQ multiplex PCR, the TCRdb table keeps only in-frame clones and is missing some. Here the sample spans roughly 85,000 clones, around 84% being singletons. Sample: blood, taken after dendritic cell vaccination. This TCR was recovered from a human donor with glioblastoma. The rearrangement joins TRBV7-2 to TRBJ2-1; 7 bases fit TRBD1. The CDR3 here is CASSFTSGGEQFF. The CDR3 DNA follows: TGTGCCAGCAGCTTTACCTCAGGGGGTGAGCAGTTCTTC.